The clone carrying this T cell receptor beta chain was picked up a small number of times. What it binds is not known. For the second PCR, which ran for roughly 6 to 12 cycles, a sample-barcoded 5' primer and a J-beta primer mix were used. Each cDNA was tagged by a template-switch adaptor containing 12 random nucleotides. A single record per CDR3 protein comes from TCRdb applying MiXCR to the 5' RACE reads. Among more than 550,000 distinct CDR3 sequences, about a fifth were seen once, and the ten largest hold around 21%. The study drew donors from healthy Caucasian individuals in Russia aged roughly 6 to 95. There were at least 5.5 micrograms of total RNA extracted from every sample. From germline, CDR1 is ENHRY and CDR2 SYGVKD. This CDR3 is 15 amino acids long. After removal of 6 bases from V and 1 base from J, the junction contained 7 bases not matched to a gene. This specimen belongs to a study of blood T cells in healthy people across ages.

Regarding the study as a whole: Greater diversity and more naive CD4+ cells were seen in long-lived donors than in aged donors.

Sample: blood. The chain has TRBV10-3 and TRBJ2-5, with TRBD1 matching 8 bases. This TCR was recovered from a man aged 70-80 years in good health. DNA for the CDR3: TGTGCCATCAGCGTGGAGACAGGGGCCCAAGAGACCCAGTACTTC. Its translation: CAISVETGAQETQYF.